This TCR beta chain originates from a study of CD4 T cells in relation to SARS-CoV-2 and coronaviruses. Across the whole study: After roughly ten days of antigen culture, PBMC TCR beta CDR3s were sequenced. Study-wide findings and caveats: Crossreactivity was assessed only for spike protein, not other viral proteins.

This clone came up a few times. Antigen specificity is unknown. Unexposed donor CD4+ T cells date from about 2011-2018, before the COVID-19 pandemic. After roughly ten days of culture, CD4+ T cells were isolated. Unexposed-donor CD4+ T cells were probed with SARS-CoV-2 S/N and four cold-coronavirus spikes, cells permitting. Half the medium was replaced with IL-2 medium on days 3 and 7. The method was immunoSEQ multiplex PCR; TCRdb's version includes in-frame clones alone and lacks a portion of them. There are tens of thousands of clones in the sample; around 76% occur only once, and approximately 14% lies in the top ten. The CDR3 totals 14 residues. Germline loops: CDR1 SGHRS, CDR2 YFSETQ. The V end lost 6 bases, the J end lost 3 bases, and 10 bases lay between the germline ends.

The genes are TRBV5-1 and TRBJ1-6; tentative D call: TRBD1 (5 bases). The sequence was collected from a human donor in good health. Sample: CD4+ T cells from PBMCs, cultured in vitro. CDR3 nucleotides: TGCGCCAGCAAGTTGGACAACTATAATTCACCCCTCCACTTT. Its protein is CASKLDNYNSPLHF.